This T cell receptor beta chain emerged from a study of CD8 T cells in ankylosing spondylitis. It was by quantitative 5'-RACE with molecular barcodes that TCR beta libraries were made. MiXCR, run by TCRdb on the 5' RACE reads, gives a single entry per CDR3 protein. The table records some 150,000 distinct CDR3 sequences, about 10% of them present only once. The CDR3 sequence is 14 residues long. V lost 4 bases, J lost 4 bases, and 10 bases lay in between. Germline CDR1 and CDR2: LGHDT and YNNKEL (reference sequence). This clonotype has at least ten counts. Its antigen is unknown. Study-wide points: Disease-linked clones bore a CD8+ phenotype, appearing relatively rarely in peripheral blood. Characteristic, it appeared, of ankylosing spondylitis blood was a TCR beta motif of eight highly homologous variants. Reportedly, matched ankylosing spondylitis synovial fluid was significantly enriched for disease-linked clones.

Sequencing was carried out using blood, either unsorted or a sorted T cell fraction (not recorded which). V is TRBV3-1 and J is TRBJ2-2; D gene ambiguous. The TCR originated in a female donor with ankylosing spondylitis or in good health (not recorded which). Here the CDR3 DNA reads TGTGCCAGCAGCCGGAGCCCAAGCACCGGGGAGCTGTTTTTT. Translating it yields CASSRSPSTGELFF.